This T cell receptor beta chain was identified during a study of blood T cell repertoires in COVID-19. Background on the study: Acute and convalescent COVID-19 samples came from the United States, Italy and Spain.

Clones were read by immunoSEQ multiplex PCR, and TCRdb kept only the in-frame ones, dropping some. The sample shows around 150,000 clones, about nine tenths of them seen only once. The length of the CDR3 is 15 residues. Deletions cut 7 bases from V and 2 bases from J, with 17 bases between. Per germline, CDR1 SNHLY and CDR2 FYNNEI. The sequenced sample was peripheral blood. This chain links TRBV2 with TRBJ1-2; tentatively, D is TRBD1 (6 bases). The receptor was derived from a man aged 45-65 years with active COVID-19. CDR3 residues: CASTAGGGLNYGYTF. The CDR3 bases are TGTGCCAGCACCGCGGGCGGGGGCCTGAACTATGGCTACACCTTC.